The 28 T cell receptor beta chains in this list originate from one sample, sequenced in a study of siplizumab effects on memory and regulatory T cells. The repertoire was sequenced with immunoSEQ multiplex PCR; TCRdb's copy has only in-frame clones and lacks some. The sample carries around 100,000 clones, under 95% recorded once. The sequenced sample was Tregs sorted from blood. The source is a human donor in good health.

This chain joins TRBV7-3 and TRBJ2-5; 13 positions match TRBD2. V shed 2 bases, J shed 2 bases, and the junction held 5 bases outside the gene matches. The CDR3 extends over 17 amino acids. CDR1 SGHTA and CDR2 FQGTGA come from the germline V gene. Here the CDR3 reads CASSLGLAGEGQETQYF. DNA of the CDR3: TGTGCCAGCAGCTTAGGACTAGCGGGAGAAGGACAAGAGACCCAGTACTTC.

The chain links TRBV7-3 to TRBJ2-2, with a possible D match to TRBD1 (6 bases). Trimming cost V 2 bases and J 4 bases, with 8 bases left between them. The CDR3 sequence is 14 residues long. Germline CDR1 and CDR2: SGHTA and FQGTGA. The CDR3 region has the DNA TGTGCCAGCAGCTTAGGGACAACCACCGGGGAGCTGTTTTTT. Its protein product is CASSLGTTTGELFF. The variable domain in full, completed from reference TRBV7-3 and TRBJ2-2, reads GAGVSQTPSNKVTEKGKYVELRCDPISGHTALYWYRQSLGQGPEFLIYFQGTGAADDSGLPNDRFFAVRPEGSVSTLKIQRTERGDSAVYLCASSLGTTTGELFFGEGSRLTVL.

This chain uses TRBV9 with TRBJ2-3, with D possibly TRBD2 on 6 matching bases. CDR1 is SGDLS, CDR2 YYNGEE, per germline. V was cut by 4 bases and J by 3 bases, with 15 bases left in between. This CDR3 spans 15 amino acids. As DNA, the CDR3 is TGTGCCAGCAGCTCTCGGGGGTATGTGACAGATACGCAGTATTTT. Translated: CASSSRGYVTDTQYF. The full variable domain, rest sourced from reference TRBV9 and TRBJ2-3, is DSGVTQTPKHLITATGQRVTLRCSPRSGDLSVYWYQQSLDQGLQFLIQYYNGEERAKGNILERFSAQQFPDLHSELNLSSLELGDSALYFCASSSRGYVTDTQYFGPGTRLTVL.

J is TRBJ2-3 and V is TRBV29-1, with D tentatively TRBD2 (6 bases). The length of the CDR3 is 16 residues. Looked up from germline, CDR1 is SQVTM and CDR2 is ANQGSEA. The ends were cut back, 2 bases at V and 0 bases at J, with 15 bases in the middle. The CDR3 coding sequence is TGCAGCGTTGAAAGCCCACTAGCATCTAGCACAGATACGCAGTATTTT. Encoded protein: CSVESPLASSTDTQYF.

This sequence joins TRBV19 and TRBJ1-2; 7 bases agree with TRBD1. Germline CDR1 reads LNHDA; CDR2 reads SQIVND (reference sequence). V dropped 5 bases and J dropped 4; count of bases not matched to a gene: 10. This CDR3 contains 15 residues. The CDR3 DNA follows: TGTGCCAGTAGTTCACAGCAGGGGGAGATCTATGGCTACACCTTC. This gives the protein CASSSQQGEIYGYTF.

J is TRBJ2-7 and V is TRBV7-9, with 8 nucleotides matching TRBD1. Germline CDR1 SEHNR, CDR2 FQNEAQ (reference sequence). The CDR3 consists of 15 residues. V dropped 5 bases and J dropped 2; count of bases not matched to a gene: 8. The CDR3 sequence is CASSIQGVNAYEQYF. The CDR3 region has the DNA TGTGCCAGCAGCATACAGGGGGTGAATGCCTACGAGCAGTACTTC.

The chain couples TRBV29-1 to TRBJ1-1; D unclear. This CDR3 has 13 amino acids. Germline CDR1 SQVTM, CDR2 ANQGSEA. Deletions cut 6 bases from V and 4 bases from J, with 15 bases between. CDR3 residues: CSVEIGQSTEAFF. The CDR3 nucleotides read TGCAGCGTGGAGATAGGGCAGTCCACTGAAGCTTTCTTT.

This sequence joins TRBV19 and TRBJ1-5; TRBD1 matches 7 bases. This CDR3 has 15 amino acids. CDR1 is LNHDA and CDR2 is SQIVND in the germline V gene (reference sequence). J was trimmed by 6 bases and V by 7 bases; bases with no gene match: 12. The CDR3 loop is CASNPQGPISQPQHF. The CDR3 coding sequence is TGTGCCAGTAACCCACAGGGGCCGATAAGTCAGCCCCAGCATTTT.

This clone was seen only once. The CDR3 is CASSLGGLDWTGELFF. In DNA, the CDR3 is TGTGCCAGCAGCTTAGGGGGGCTGGATTGGACCGGGGAGCTGTTTTTT. The chain recombines TRBV11-2 with TRBJ2-2; possible D gene TRBD1, 6 bases. Germline lookup yields CDR1 SGHAT and CDR2 FQNNGV. The CDR3 has 16 residues. V was cut by 1 base and J by 5 bases, with 14 bases left in between.

This clone was seen a single time. This chain connects TRBV19 to TRBJ2-1; no clear D gene. V was clipped by 5 bases and J by 8 bases, with 13 bases between them. The CDR3 contains 13 residues. Germline V CDR1 and CDR2: LNHDA, SQIVND (reference sequence). The chain's CDR3 is CASSSPLFHEQFF. The CDR3 DNA reads TGTGCCAGTAGTTCCCCCCTATTCCATGAGCAGTTCTTC.

The V and J genes are TRBV7-9 and TRBJ1-1, with a possible D match to TRBD1 (5 bases). The germline V and J ends were trimmed by 5 bases and 7 bases, with 14 bases remaining between them. This CDR3 region has 13 residues. The germline CDR1 and CDR2 sequences are SEHNR and FQNEAQ (reference sequence). The CDR3 DNA reads TGTGCCAGCAGCCCCAGCGGGGGTCATGAAGCTTTCTTT. It yields the protein CASSPSGGHEAFF.

The J gene is TRBJ2-7, the V gene TRBV29-1, with 8 bases aligning to TRBD1. V trimming: 6 bases; J trimming: 4 bases; junction bases outside the gene matches: 11. Germline lookup yields CDR1 SQVTM and CDR2 ANQGSEA. The CDR3 spans 14 residues. The chain's CDR3 is CSVDGTGPRYEQYF. CDR3 nucleotides: TGCAGCGTAGATGGGACAGGACCTCGTTACGAGCAGTACTTC.

The V call is TRBV5-8, the J call TRBJ2-7, with D possibly being TRBD2 (6 bases). V dropped 3 bases and J dropped 2 bases, with 12 bases sitting between them. Germline V gene data show CDR1 as SGHTS and CDR2 as YDEGEE. This CDR3 comprises 14 residues. CDR3 sequence reads: CASSSPGGAYEQYF. The CDR3 DNA sequence: TGTGCCAGCAGCTCCCCAGGCGGGGCCTACGAGCAGTACTTC.

The CDR3 is CATSKGLAGFASTDTQYF. Here the CDR3 DNA reads TGTGCCACCAGCAAGGGACTAGCGGGATTTGCGAGCACAGATACGCAGTATTTT. The chain employs TRBV15 and TRBJ2-3; TRBD2 matches 13 bases. The germline V gene encodes CDR1 LNHNV and CDR2 YYDKDF (reference sequence). Trimming removed 4 bases from V and 0 bases from J; junction bases left unmatched: 7. CDR3 length: 18 residues.

The chain carries TRBV5-1 and TRBJ1-2; D possibly corresponds to TRBD1 (5 bases). V gave up 3 bases and J gave up 6 bases, with 12 bases separating them. Germline loops: CDR1 SGHRS, CDR2 YFSETQ. The CDR3 length is 13 residues. CDR3: CASSSGTVDGYTF. CDR3 coding DNA: TGCGCCAGCAGCTCCGGGACGGTGGATGGCTACACCTTC.

CDR3 in DNA: TGTGCCAGCAGCTCCCGGGACAGGGCGTCCACCGGGGAGCTGTTTTTT. It codes for CASSSRDRASTGELFF. The rearrangement uses TRBV5-8 and TRBJ2-2; 9 bases line up with TRBD1. The CDR3 length is 16 residues. The V gene's germline CDR1 is SGHTS and CDR2 YDEGEE. V lost 3 bases to trimming and J lost 4 bases; unmatched junction nucleotides: 7.

This chain uses TRBV6-5 with TRBJ1-5; the match to TRBD1 covers 8 bases. The V and J ends lost 6 bases and 5 bases, in that order; junction bases with no gene match: 6. The CDR3 has 14 amino acids. Per germline, CDR1 MNHEY and CDR2 SVGAGI. CDR3 coding DNA: TGTGCCAGCAGCCCTCAGGGGGCCCATCAGCCCCAGCATTTT. Translated, it gives CASSPQGAHQPQHF.

The chain is built from TRBV5-6 and TRBJ2-5; 7 positions agree with TRBD1. Trimming removed 6 bases from V and 2 bases from J; junction bases left unmatched: 1. The CDR3 runs to 12 residues. CDR1 and CDR2 (germline): SGHDT, YYEEEE. The CDR3 protein is CASNRGQETQYF. CDR3 DNA: TGTGCCAGCAACAGGGGACAAGAGACCCAGTACTTC.

This chain connects TRBV19 to TRBJ1-5, with 7 positions matching TRBD1. V lost 2 bases, J lost 1 base, and 20 bases stayed unmatched. Germline CDR1 reads LNHDA; CDR2 reads SQIVND (reference sequence). The CDR3 has 21 residues. The CDR3 DNA sequence: TGTGCCAGTAGTATACTTCTAAGGCGGACAGGACTGGCCTACAGCAATCAGCCCCAGCATTTT. It is translated as CASSILLRRTGLAYSNQPQHF.

The J gene is TRBJ2-7, the V gene TRBV2; TRBD2 agrees at 7 bases. CDR1 is SNHLY, CDR2 FYNNEI, per germline. Unmatched junction bases numbered 8, after V lost 6 bases and J lost 6 bases. The CDR3 extends over 13 amino acids. This chain's CDR3 is CASRGLGLGEQYF. CDR3 bases: TGTGCCAGCAGAGGACTAGGCCTTGGCGAGCAGTACTTC.

V is TRBV6-5 and J is TRBJ2-2, with 11 bases aligning to TRBD1. The length of the CDR3 is 15 residues. V trimming: 6 bases; J trimming: 6 bases; junction bases outside the gene matches: 6. Germline V gene lookup returns CDR1 MNHEY and CDR2 SVGAGI. CDR3 sequence reads: CASRSDRGRAGELFF. CDR3 coding DNA: TGTGCCAGCAGATCGGACAGGGGGCGCGCCGGGGAGCTGTTTTTT.

The chain is built from TRBV2 and TRBJ2-7; D not resolved. CDR1 SNHLY and CDR2 FYNNEI come from the germline V gene. This CDR3 region has 13 residues. Trimming stripped 3 bases from V and 2 bases from J, with 8 bases between. CDR3 sequence reads: CASSDPWTYEQYF. Written as DNA, the CDR3 is TGTGCCAGCAGTGACCCATGGACCTACGAGCAGTACTTC.

This chain joins TRBV5-1 and TRBJ2-1; D may be TRBD1 or TRBD2 (6 bases each). The CDR3 consists of 14 residues. With 1 base removed from V and 4 bases from J, the gap between germline ends came to 9 bases. Germline V gives CDR1 SGHRS, CDR2 YFSETQ. The CDR3 region is CASSLRGEYNEQFF. CDR3 nucleotides: TGCGCCAGCAGCTTGAGGGGGGAATACAATGAGCAGTTCTTC.

The chain employs TRBV27 and TRBJ2-2; 7 nucleotides match TRBD1. The CDR3 consists of 15 residues. CDR1 and CDR2 (germline): MNHEY, SMNVEV (reference sequence). V lost 3 bases, J lost 1 base, and 2 bases stayed unmatched. The CDR3 coding sequence is TGTGCCAGCAGTTTTTGGACAGGGAACACCGGGGAGCTGTTTTTT. Protein sequence: CASSFWTGNTGELFF.

The rearrangement links TRBV11-2 to TRBJ1-2; D is perhaps TRBD1 (5 bases). CDR1 and CDR2 from the germline V gene are SGHAT and FQNNGV. The ends were cut back, 5 bases at V and 3 bases at J, with 19 bases in the middle. The CDR3 has 16 amino acids. CDR3 sequence: CASSPHGGDGDYGYTF. The CDR3 DNA sequence: TGTGCCAGCAGCCCACATGGGGGGGATGGGGACTATGGCTACACCTTC.

The chain couples TRBV28 to TRBJ2-7, with 8 bases matching TRBD2. Per the germline V gene, CDR1 is MDHEN and CDR2 is SYDVKM. This CDR3 has 14 residues. The V segment lost 8 bases and the J segment 2 bases; nucleotides outside the gene matches: 8. The CDR3 here is CASRPSGFPYEQYF. The CDR3 DNA sequence: TGTGCCAGCCGACCTAGCGGGTTTCCCTACGAGCAGTACTTC.

The chain is built from TRBV14 and TRBJ2-7; D is possibly TRBD1 or TRBD2 (5 bases each). Per germline, CDR1 SGHDN and CDR2 FVKESK. This CDR3 has 16 amino acids. Trimming took 0 bases from V and 1 from J, leaving 13 bases between them. CDR3 nucleotides: TGTGCCAGCAGCCAAGATTTCGGGACCGCTTCCTACGAGCAGTACTTC. This sequence encodes CASSQDFGTASYEQYF.

The chain employs TRBV6-6 and TRBJ2-7; D unclear. CDR1 is MNHNY and CDR2 is SVGAGI in the germline V gene (reference sequence). This CDR3 contains 13 residues. Trimming pared 5 bases from V and 1 base from J, leaving 9 bases between. CDR3 DNA: TGTGCCAGCAGTAACAGCCTTTCCTACGAGCAGTACTTC. This sequence encodes CASSNSLSYEQYF.